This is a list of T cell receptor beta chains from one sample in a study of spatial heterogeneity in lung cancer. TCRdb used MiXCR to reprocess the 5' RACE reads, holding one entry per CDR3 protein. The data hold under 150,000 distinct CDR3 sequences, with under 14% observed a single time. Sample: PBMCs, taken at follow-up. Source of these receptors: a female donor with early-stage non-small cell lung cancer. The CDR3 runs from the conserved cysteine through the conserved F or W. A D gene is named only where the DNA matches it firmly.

CDR3: CASSKSQRRGTGDTQYF; D: .; V: TRBV21-1; J: TRBJ2-3
CDR3: CASTPDSGSTDTQYF; D: TRBD2; V: TRBV7-9; J: TRBJ2-3
CDR3: CASSVTGTSGSDEQFF; D: TRBD2; V: TRBV9; J: TRBJ2-1
CDR3: CASSPLQRGSPLHF; D: .; V: TRBV28; J: TRBJ1-6
CDR3: CSATSALSGRF; D: .; V: TRBV20-1; J: TRBJ2-1
CDR3: CASSSGTGSYNEQFF; D: TRBD1; V: TRBV5-1; J: TRBJ2-1
CDR3: CASSLNSGRVNEQFF; D: TRBD2; V: TRBV7-2; J: TRBJ2-1
CDR3: CSVEEGAPNTQYF; D: .; V: TRBV29-1; J: TRBJ2-3
CDR3: CAIGKSGTGRTYNEQFF; D: TRBD1; V: TRBV10-3; J: TRBJ2-1
CDR3: CATRDWVGTQYF; D: .; V: TRBV24-1; J: TRBJ2-5
CDR3: CSVEGPMNTEAFF; D: .; V: TRBV29-1; J: TRBJ1-1
CDR3: CASSLLQGEAFF; D: .; V: TRBV27; J: TRBJ1-1
CDR3: CASSLTGTSTDTQYF; D: .; V: TRBV7-6; J: TRBJ2-3
CDR3: CASSYGAGRQPQHF; D: .; V: TRBV6-5; J: TRBJ1-5
CDR3: CSARASTGRTDTQYF; D: TRBD1; V: TRBV20-1; J: TRBJ2-3
CDR3: CASRQDEKLFF; D: .; V: TRBV10-2; J: TRBJ1-4
CDR3: CASSITSGGFGYTGELFF; D: TRBD2; V: TRBV19; J: TRBJ2-2
CDR3: CASSVDPGGTDTQYF; D: .; V: TRBV9; J: TRBJ2-3
CDR3: CASSQTGGQGKRYEQYF; D: TRBD1; V: TRBV28; J: TRBJ2-7
CDR3: CASSLGLAGGLGTQYF; D: TRBD2; V: TRBV6-2/TRBV6-3; J: TRBJ2-3
CDR3: CASSQSGYYSGNTIYF; D: .; V: TRBV19; J: TRBJ1-3
CDR3: CSARGQETALSGETQYF; D: .; V: TRBV20-1; J: TRBJ2-5
CDR3: CASSTRLAGRYNEQFF; D: TRBD2; V: TRBV6-2/TRBV6-3; J: TRBJ2-1
CDR3: CASSSAVRWDRQMNTEAFF; D: TRBD1; V: TRBV27; J: TRBJ1-1
CDR3: CASISRGRGTEAFF; D: TRBD1; V: TRBV28; J: TRBJ1-1
CDR3: CASSSAGAGEGDTQYF; D: TRBD2; V: TRBV27; J: TRBJ2-3
CDR3: CSVVTGFDYGYTF; D: .; V: TRBV29-1; J: TRBJ1-2
CDR3: CASSLELAGNEQFF; D: TRBD2; V: TRBV11-1; J: TRBJ2-1
CDR3: CASSSTSGRSNEQFF; D: TRBD2; V: TRBV7-9; J: TRBJ2-1
CDR3: CASSLPRTDAYGYTF; D: .; V: TRBV7-9; J: TRBJ1-2
CDR3: CSVPGTGLATDTQYF; D: TRBD1; V: TRBV29-1; J: TRBJ2-3
CDR3: CASSDNSVNNEQFF; D: .; V: TRBV2; J: TRBJ2-1
CDR3: CASSRRGYGYGYTF; D: .; V: TRBV27; J: TRBJ1-2
CDR3: CSARTGGYTDTQYF; D: TRBD1; V: TRBV20-1; J: TRBJ2-3
CDR3: CASSLVYTDTQYF; D: .; V: TRBV7-2; J: TRBJ2-3
CDR3: CASSLAYRGNEQFF; D: TRBD1; V: TRBV7-8; J: TRBJ2-1
CDR3: CASSSDRARNRPYEQYF; D: TRBD1; V: TRBV28; J: TRBJ2-7
CDR3: CASSKDGASNEKLFF; D: .; V: TRBV6-5; J: TRBJ1-4
CDR3: CASRLAGNTGELFF; D: .; V: TRBV7-8; J: TRBJ2-2
CDR3: CASSLVSNQPQHF; D: .; V: TRBV27; J: TRBJ1-5
CDR3: CASGTLTEAFF; D: .; V: TRBV19; J: TRBJ1-1
CDR3: CASSMGQGSTDTQYF; D: TRBD1; V: TRBV7-9; J: TRBJ2-3
CDR3: CASSPTEWYEQYF; D: .; V: TRBV27; J: TRBJ2-7
CDR3: CAIRRGPGRLGETQYF; D: TRBD1; V: TRBV10-3; J: TRBJ2-5
CDR3: CASSLLDHEQYF; D: .; V: TRBV28; J: TRBJ2-7
CDR3: CAISEVPAYSNQPQHF; D: .; V: TRBV10-3; J: TRBJ1-5
CDR3: CASSERAPGGYGYTF; D: .; V: TRBV2; J: TRBJ1-2
CDR3: CAIPPTGPGELFF; D: TRBD1; V: TRBV12-3/TRBV12-4; J: TRBJ2-2
CDR3: CASSGQPSGANVLTF; D: .; V: TRBV2; J: TRBJ2-6
CDR3: CAISESLAAYEQYF; D: TRBD2; V: TRBV10-3; J: TRBJ2-7
CDR3: CASSVRSGANTGELFF; D: TRBD2; V: TRBV19; J: TRBJ2-2
CDR3: CASSQVGGRTEAFF; D: TRBD1; V: TRBV4-1; J: TRBJ1-1
CDR3: CASSLGLAATGELFF; D: TRBD2; V: TRBV7-2; J: TRBJ2-2
CDR3: CASSQVIRTRFYEQYF; D: TRBD2; V: TRBV3-1; J: TRBJ2-7
CDR3: CASSQGPAGGYNEQFF; D: TRBD2; V: TRBV4-1; J: TRBJ2-1
CDR3: CASGRQGAQPQHF; D: TRBD1; V: TRBV27; J: TRBJ1-5
CDR3: CASSSQGTSTDTQYF; D: .; V: TRBV7-8; J: TRBJ2-3
CDR3: CASSLSGKETQYF; D: .; V: TRBV5-4; J: TRBJ2-5
CDR3: CAWRGAPGQVNYEQYF; D: TRBD1; V: TRBV30; J: TRBJ2-7
CDR3: CSASPGLFYGYTF; D: .; V: TRBV20-1; J: TRBJ1-2